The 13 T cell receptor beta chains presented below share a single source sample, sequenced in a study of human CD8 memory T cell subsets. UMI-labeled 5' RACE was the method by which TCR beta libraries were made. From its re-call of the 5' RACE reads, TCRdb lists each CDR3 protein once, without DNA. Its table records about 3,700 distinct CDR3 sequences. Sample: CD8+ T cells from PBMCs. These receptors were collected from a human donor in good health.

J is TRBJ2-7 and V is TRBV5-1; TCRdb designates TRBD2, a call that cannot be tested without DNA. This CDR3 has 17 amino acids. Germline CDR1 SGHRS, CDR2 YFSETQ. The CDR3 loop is CASSLAVSKLANNEQYF.

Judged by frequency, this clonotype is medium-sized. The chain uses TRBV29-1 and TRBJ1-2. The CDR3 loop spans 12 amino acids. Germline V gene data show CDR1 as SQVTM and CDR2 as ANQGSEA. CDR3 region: CSVEASNYGYTF.

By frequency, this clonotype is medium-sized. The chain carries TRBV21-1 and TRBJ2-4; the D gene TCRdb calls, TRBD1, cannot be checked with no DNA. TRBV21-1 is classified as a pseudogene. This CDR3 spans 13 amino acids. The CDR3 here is CASSKARPRVQYF.

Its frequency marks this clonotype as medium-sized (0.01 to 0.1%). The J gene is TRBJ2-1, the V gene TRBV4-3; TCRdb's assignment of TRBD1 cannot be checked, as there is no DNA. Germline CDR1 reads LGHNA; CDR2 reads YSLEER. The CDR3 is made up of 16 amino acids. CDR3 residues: CASSQAKAGGANEQFF.

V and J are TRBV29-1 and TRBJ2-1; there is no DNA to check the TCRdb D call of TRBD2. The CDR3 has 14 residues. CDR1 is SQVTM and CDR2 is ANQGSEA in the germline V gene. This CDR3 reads CSGRASGYYNEQFF.

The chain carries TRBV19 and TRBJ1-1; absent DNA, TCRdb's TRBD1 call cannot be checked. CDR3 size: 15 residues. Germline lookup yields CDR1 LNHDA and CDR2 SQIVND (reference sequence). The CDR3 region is CASKPGQLMNTEAFF.

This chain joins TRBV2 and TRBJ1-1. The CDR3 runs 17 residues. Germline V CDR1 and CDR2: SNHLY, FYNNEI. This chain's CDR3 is CASSPAYGQERNTEAFF. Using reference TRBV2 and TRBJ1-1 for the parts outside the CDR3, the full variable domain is EPEVTQTPSHQVTQMGQEVILRCVPISNHLYFYWYRQILGQKVEFLVSFYNNEISEKSEIFDDQFSVERPDGSNFTLKIRSTKLEDSAMYFCASSPAYGQERNTEAFFGQGTRLTVV.

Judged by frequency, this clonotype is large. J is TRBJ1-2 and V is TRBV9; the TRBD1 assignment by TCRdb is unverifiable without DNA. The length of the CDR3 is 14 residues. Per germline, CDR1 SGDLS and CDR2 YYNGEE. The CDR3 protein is CASSADGIFYGYTF.

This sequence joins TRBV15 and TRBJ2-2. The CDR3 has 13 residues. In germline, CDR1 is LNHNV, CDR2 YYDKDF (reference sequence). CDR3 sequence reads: CATSRANTGELFF.

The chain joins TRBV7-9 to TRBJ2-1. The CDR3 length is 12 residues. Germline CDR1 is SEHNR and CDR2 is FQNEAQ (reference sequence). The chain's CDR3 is CASSWDFNEQFF.

Here the CDR3 reads CAWSPDSYEQYF. The chain employs TRBV30 and TRBJ2-7. There are 12 residues in the CDR3. Germline CDR1 is GTSNPN and CDR2 is SVGIG (reference sequence).

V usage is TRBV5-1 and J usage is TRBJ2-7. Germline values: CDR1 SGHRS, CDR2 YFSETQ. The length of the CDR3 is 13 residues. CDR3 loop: CASSVDVGYEQYF.

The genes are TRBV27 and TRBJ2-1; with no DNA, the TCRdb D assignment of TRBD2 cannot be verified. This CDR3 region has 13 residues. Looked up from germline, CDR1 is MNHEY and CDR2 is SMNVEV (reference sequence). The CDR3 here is CASSLARYNEQFF.